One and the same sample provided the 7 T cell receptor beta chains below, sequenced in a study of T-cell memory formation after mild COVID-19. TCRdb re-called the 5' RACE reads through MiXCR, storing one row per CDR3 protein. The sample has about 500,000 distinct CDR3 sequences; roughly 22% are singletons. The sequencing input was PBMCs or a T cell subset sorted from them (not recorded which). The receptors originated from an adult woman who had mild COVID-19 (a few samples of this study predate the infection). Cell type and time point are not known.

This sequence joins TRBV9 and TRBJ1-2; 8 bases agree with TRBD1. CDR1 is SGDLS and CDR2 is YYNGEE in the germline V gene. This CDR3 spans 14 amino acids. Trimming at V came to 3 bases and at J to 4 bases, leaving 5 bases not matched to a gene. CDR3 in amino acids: CASSGGTGVYGYTF. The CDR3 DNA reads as TGTGCCAGCAGCGGTGGGACAGGAGTCTATGGCTACACCTTC.

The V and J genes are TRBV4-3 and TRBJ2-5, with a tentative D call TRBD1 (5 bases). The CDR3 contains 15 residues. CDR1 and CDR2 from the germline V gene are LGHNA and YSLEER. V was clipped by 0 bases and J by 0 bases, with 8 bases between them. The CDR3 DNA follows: TGCGCCAGCAGCCAAGATTTGGACAACCAAGAGACCCAGTACTTC. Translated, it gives CASSQDLDNQETQYF.

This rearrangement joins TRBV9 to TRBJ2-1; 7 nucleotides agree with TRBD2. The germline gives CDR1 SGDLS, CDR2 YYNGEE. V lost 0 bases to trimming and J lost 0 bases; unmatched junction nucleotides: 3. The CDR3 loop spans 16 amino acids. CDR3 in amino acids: CASSVGGGTSYNEQFF. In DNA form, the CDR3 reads TGTGCCAGCAGCGTAGGCGGGGGAACCTCCTACAATGAGCAGTTCTTC.

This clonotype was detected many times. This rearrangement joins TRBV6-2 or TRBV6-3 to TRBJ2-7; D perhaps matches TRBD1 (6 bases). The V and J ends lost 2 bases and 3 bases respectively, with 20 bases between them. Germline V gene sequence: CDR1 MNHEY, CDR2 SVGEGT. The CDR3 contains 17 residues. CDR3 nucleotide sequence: TGTGCCAGCAGTTACACTTTTGATAAGGGACACTACTACGAGCAGTACTTC. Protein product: CASSYTFDKGHYYEQYF.

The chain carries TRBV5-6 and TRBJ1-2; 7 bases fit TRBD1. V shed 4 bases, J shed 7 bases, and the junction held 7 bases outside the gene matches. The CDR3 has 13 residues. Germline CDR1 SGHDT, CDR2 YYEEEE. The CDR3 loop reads CASSETTGLGYTF. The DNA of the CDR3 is TGTGCCAGCAGCGAAACGACAGGGCTTGGCTACACCTTC.

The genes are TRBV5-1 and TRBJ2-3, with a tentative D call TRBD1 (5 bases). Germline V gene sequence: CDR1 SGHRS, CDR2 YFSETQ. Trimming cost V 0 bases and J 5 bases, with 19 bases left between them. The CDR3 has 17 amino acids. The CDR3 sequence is CASSLVDQGLGLDTQYF. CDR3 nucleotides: TGCGCCAGCAGCTTGGTAGACCAGGGCCTAGGCCTAGATACGCAGTATTTT.

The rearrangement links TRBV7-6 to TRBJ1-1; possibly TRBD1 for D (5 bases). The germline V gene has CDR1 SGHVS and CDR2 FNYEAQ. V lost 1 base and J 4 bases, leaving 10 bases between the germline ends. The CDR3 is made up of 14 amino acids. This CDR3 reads CASSLGPGTTEAFF. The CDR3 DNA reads TGTGCCAGCAGCTTAGGGCCAGGGACCACTGAAGCTTTCTTT.